This T cell receptor beta chain was profiled in a study of cytomegalovirus exposure and HLA in healthy donors. Study-level findings and limits: Available immune exposure information covered CMV serostatus only. In a later analysis, CMV-associated beta chains were mostly HLA-associated, it appeared.

Comment on this clone: Its target is unknown.

Researchers ran the PCR with 60 Vbeta and 13 Jbeta primers. As processed by the authors: Roughly 10 million shared chains were among roughly 81 million unique TCR beta chains counted in a later analysis. TCRdb's copy holds only in-frame clones and misses some; the assay was immunoSEQ multiplex PCR. V and J calls and clone size are those listed in that table; D and trimming were worked out from the DNA. In the table there are 150,000 to 200,000 clones, around 85% of which are singletons. The junction had 7 bases not matched to a gene; V was cut back by 5 bases and J by 2 bases. The CDR3 has 16 amino acids. Germline V gene sequence: CDR1 SGHVS, CDR2 FQNEAQ.

The chain links TRBV7-8 to TRBJ2-3; the match to TRBD2 covers 10 bases. This clonotype was sampled from a man between 18 and 35 years old in good health and CMV-seronegative. The source material was PBMCs. The CDR3: CASSVRLAGVTDTQYF. CDR3 nucleotides: TGTGCCAGCAGCGTCCGCCTAGCGGGGGTCACAGATACGCAGTATTTT.